Each of the 10 T cell receptor beta chains below was sequenced from the same sample in a study of tumor and adjacent non-tumor tissue in lung cancer. The template was RNA from unsorted bulk tissue. This non-tumor lung sample came from over 3 cm beyond the tumor edge. TCRbeta libraries were built with three rounds of nested PCR, modified from ARM-PCR. TCRdb called the multiplex PCR reads again in MiXCR, with one record for every CDR3 protein. Among fewer than 75,000 distinct CDR3 sequences, around three quarters were seen once, and the ten largest hold around 43%. What was sequenced was distant non-tumor lung tissue. All receptors come from a man aged 55-75 years with non-small cell lung cancer.

With regard to this clonotype: One end of the junction does not line up with germline, which may come from a read error. CDR3 amino acids: CTSRGYDYGYTF. DNA for the CDR3: TGTACCAGCAGAGGTTACGACTATGGCTACACCTTC. The rearrangement links TRBV6-5 to TRBJ1-2; D not certain. CDR3 length: 12 amino acids. The germline CDR1 and CDR2 sequences are MNHEY and SVGAGI.

Note on this clonotype: No conserved phenylalanine or tryptophan ends this CDR3, so it is likely a read error. The chain uses TRBV6-1 and TRBJ1-5; D might be TRBD1 (5 bases). The CDR3 runs 16 residues. Trimming took 6 bases from V and 3 from J, leaving 18 bases between them. Germline V gene sequence: CDR1 MNHNS, CDR2 SASEGT. CDR3 residues: CASSPGHYDINQPQHI. The CDR3, as DNA: TGTGCCAGCAGCCCTGGACACTATGATATCAATCAGCCCCAGCATATT.

V and J are TRBV29-1 and TRBJ1-1; D unclear. The CDR3 extends over 13 amino acids. In germline, CDR1 is SQVTM, CDR2 ANQGSEA. Trimming stripped 4 bases from V and 7 bases from J, with 16 bases between. The CDR3 DNA is TGCAGCGTTGTTAGATGGGGTGGCATTGAAGCTTTCTTT. This encodes CSVVRWGGIEAFF.

Concerning this clonotype: A read error may produce the germline difference seen at one junction end. The chain has TRBV6-5 and TRBJ1-1; D is unresolved. The CDR3 loop spans 15 amino acids. CDR1 and CDR2 from the germline V gene are MNHEY and SVGAGI. CDR3 bases: TGTGTCAGCAGTTACGGTGGTCATGTGTCCACTGAAGCTTTCTTT. This sequence encodes CVSSYGGHVSTEAFF.

A note on this clonotype: Compared with germline, one end of the junction differs, possibly owing to a read error. V and J are TRBV4-1 and TRBJ2-1; possibly TRBD2 for D (5 bases). CDR1 MGHRA and CDR2 YSYEKL come from the germline V gene. This CDR3 contains 17 residues. CDR3 loop: CASSQPRLIRSYNEQFF. As DNA, the CDR3 is TGCGCCAGTAGCCAACCTCGACTAATAAGGTCCTACAATGAGCAGTTCTTC.

This clonotype was recorded once. The germline gene is not matched at one end of the junction; a read error may be the cause. V is TRBV6-2 or TRBV6-3 and J is TRBJ2-4; TRBD1 matches 7 bases. This CDR3 spans 16 amino acids. Germline V CDR1 and CDR2: MNHEY, SVGEGT. The CDR3 region has the DNA TGTGCCAGCACTCGTGCAGGGGGATTAGCCAGAAACATTCAGTACTTC. Its protein product is CASTRAGGLARNIQYF.

As to this clonotype: One end of the junction varies from germline; a read error may be responsible. As DNA, the CDR3 is TGTGCCATCAATGAACAGGGGACTAGCGGGAGGGACTCTGGGGCCAACGTCCTGATTTTC. Encoded protein: CAINEQGTSGRDSGANVLIF. V usage is TRBV10-3 and J usage is TRBJ2-6; 16 bases agree with TRBD2. The CDR3 is made up of 20 amino acids. CDR1 and CDR2 from the germline V gene are ENHRY and SYGVKD.

V is TRBV29-1 and J is TRBJ2-3; D gene ambiguous. Trimming cost V 7 bases and J 0 bases, with 17 bases left between them. CDR1 SQVTM and CDR2 ANQGSEA come from the germline V gene. The CDR3 consists of 15 residues. The CDR3 bases are TGCAGCGCCCAGACAAGGGTGGGTAGCACAGATACGCAGTATTTT. It yields the protein CSAQTRVGSTDTQYF.

A remark on this clonotype: Germline is not matched at one junction end, which may reflect a read error. CDR3 residues: CASSPPTGRYNEHFF. CDR3 DNA sequence: TGTGCCAGCAGTCCTCCGACAGGGCGATACAATGAGCACTTCTTC. The chain employs TRBV28 and TRBJ2-1; 7 bases are a match to TRBD1. The germline CDR1 and CDR2 sequences are MDHEN and SYDVKM. CDR3 length equals 15 residues. Looking up the rest from reference TRBV28 and TRBJ2-1 gives the full variable domain: DVKVTQSSRYLVKRTGEKVFLECVQDMDHENMFWYRQDPGLGLRLIYFSYDVKMKEKGDIPEGYSVSREKKERFSLILESASTNQTSMYLCASSPPTGRYNEHFFGPGTRLTVL.

The genes are TRBV7-9 and TRBJ2-7, with D unresolved. The CDR3 contains 10 residues. Germline-derived CDR1 and CDR2 are SEHNR and FQNEAQ (reference sequence). The CDR3 region is CVSGEGEQYF. CDR3 nucleotide sequence: TGTGTCAGTGGAGAAGGCGAGCAGTACTTC.